This TCR beta chain stems from a study of neurological immune-mediated disorders. This clonotype was detected ten times or more. Its antigen is currently unknown. Study-wide findings and caveats: Any association between clinical or MRI features and the multiple sclerosis repertoire cluster was absent.

cDNA synthesis was performed by 5'RACE with 10-nucleotide random UMIs. One entry per CDR3 protein results from TCRdb running MiXCR on the 5' RACE reads. The data hold 50,000 to 80,000 distinct CDR3 sequences, with 4.5% observed a single time. V lost 4 bases and J 8 bases, leaving 9 bases between the germline ends. The germline CDR1 and CDR2 sequences are SGHRS and YFSETQ. The CDR3 contains 12 residues. Source material: PBMCs. The chain recombines TRBV5-1 with TRBJ2-2, with D uncertain. The source is a young man with multiple sclerosis. This CDR3 is CASSIRYGELFF. DNA of the CDR3: TGCGCCAGCAGCATCCGATATGGGGAGCTGTTTTTT.